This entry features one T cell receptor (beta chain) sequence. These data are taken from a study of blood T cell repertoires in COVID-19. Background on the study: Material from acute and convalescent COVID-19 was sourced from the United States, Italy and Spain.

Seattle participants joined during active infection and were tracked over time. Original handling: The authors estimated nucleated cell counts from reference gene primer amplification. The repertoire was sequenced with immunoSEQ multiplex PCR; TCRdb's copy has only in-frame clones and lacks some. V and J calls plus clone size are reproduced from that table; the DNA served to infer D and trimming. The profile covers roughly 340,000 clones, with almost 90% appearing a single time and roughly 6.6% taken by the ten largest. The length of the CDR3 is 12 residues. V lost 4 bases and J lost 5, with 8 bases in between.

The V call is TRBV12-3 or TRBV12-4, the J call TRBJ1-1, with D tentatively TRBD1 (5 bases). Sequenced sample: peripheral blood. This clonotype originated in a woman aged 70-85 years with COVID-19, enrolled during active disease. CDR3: CASSSYRTEAFF. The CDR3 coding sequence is TGTGCCAGCAGTTCCTACAGGACTGAAGCTTTCTTT.